This entry lists 13 T cell receptor beta chains sequenced from one sample in a study of cytomegalovirus exposure and HLA in healthy donors. It was with 60 Vbeta and 13 Jbeta primers that the PCR ran. Data came from immunoSEQ multiplex PCR; TCRdb stores just in-frame clones and leaves some out. The table lists around 100,000 clones, 76% of them singletons. The specimen sequenced was PBMCs. All receptors come from a woman aged 18-29 years in good health and CMV-seropositive.

This chain uses TRBV20-1 with TRBJ1-1; D not certain. The germline gives CDR1 DFQATT, CDR2 SNEGSKA (reference sequence). The length of the CDR3 is 10 residues. V was pared by 5 bases and J by 7 bases, with 8 bases between. Here the CDR3 reads CSALLFEAFF. Here the CDR3 DNA reads TGCAGTGCTCTTCTTTTTGAAGCTTTCTTT.

This clone showed up just once. The J gene is TRBJ2-3, the V gene TRBV7-3; tentatively, D is TRBD1 (5 bases). The V end lost 0 bases, the J end lost 6 bases, and 22 bases lay between the germline ends. This CDR3 spans 18 amino acids. The germline gives CDR1 SGHTA, CDR2 FQGTGA. The chain's CDR3 is CASSLTLQGSKDGDTQYF. The CDR3 coding sequence is TGTGCCAGCAGCTTAACGCTCCAGGGATCAAAAGATGGCGATACGCAGTATTTT.

This clone was observed a few times. The chain combines TRBV2 with TRBJ2-5; D not certain. Germline V CDR1 and CDR2: SNHLY, FYNNEI. CDR3 size: 11 residues. Trimming removed 6 bases from V and 6 bases from J, with 8 bases in between. For the CDR3, the DNA is TGTGCCAGCAGGGGCAGTCAGACCCAGTACTTC. Protein sequence: CASRGSQTQYF.

This chain connects TRBV10-3 to TRBJ1-1, with D tentatively TRBD1 (6 bases). This CDR3 has 14 amino acids. From germline, CDR1 is ENHRY and CDR2 SYGVKD. Trimming pared 3 bases from V and 5 bases from J, leaving 13 bases between. CDR3 DNA: TGTGCCATCAGTGAACCAGGGGTTGTAACTGAAGCTTTCTTT. This gives the protein CAISEPGVVTEAFF.

The chain links TRBV19 to TRBJ2-5; 7 nucleotides align to TRBD2. This CDR3 contains 14 residues. The junction had 12 bases not matched to a gene; V was cut back by 10 bases and J by 4 bases. Germline V gene data show CDR1 as LNHDA and CDR2 as SQIVND (reference sequence). The CDR3 coding sequence is TGTGCCAAGCGGCCCGGGACTACAATAGAGACCCAGTACTTC. It yields the protein CAKRPGTTIETQYF.

The chain joins TRBV27 to TRBJ2-1; the match to TRBD2 covers 8 bases. The CDR3 length is 15 residues. The V gene end was trimmed by 5 bases and the J gene end by 7 bases; junction bases not matched to a gene: 10. Germline CDR1 is MNHEY and CDR2 is SMNVEV (reference sequence). Here the CDR3 reads CASSLPLSGGNEQFF. For the CDR3, the DNA is TGTGCCAGCAGTCTACCCTTAAGCGGGGGAAATGAGCAGTTCTTC.

This chain links TRBV5-5 with TRBJ2-3, with D unresolved. V was clipped by 0 bases and J by 2 bases, with 7 bases between them. The CDR3 has 14 residues. The germline CDR1 and CDR2 sequences are SGHKS and YYEKEE (reference sequence). The CDR3 here is CASSLELSTDTQYF. CDR3 nucleotide sequence: TGTGCCAGCAGCTTGGAGCTTTCCACAGATACGCAGTATTTT.

The chain uses TRBV6-6 and TRBJ1-2; TRBD1 matches 8 bases. CDR1 is MNHNY, CDR2 SVGAGI, per germline (reference sequence). With V trimmed by 5 bases and J by 7 bases, 12 bases remained unmatched. The CDR3 is 15 residues long. The CDR3 is CASSGTGIGKGGYTF. The DNA of the CDR3 is TGTGCCAGCAGTGGGACAGGAATAGGGAAGGGTGGCTACACCTTC.

The rearrangement links TRBV27 to TRBJ2-5, with 7 nucleotides matching TRBD1. V dropped 8 bases and J dropped 2; count of bases not matched to a gene: 5. Per germline, CDR1 MNHEY and CDR2 SMNVEV (reference sequence). The CDR3 is 13 amino acids. DNA of the CDR3: TGTGCCAGCTTGGCCAGGGGGCAAGAGACCCAGTACTTC. Translated: CASLARGQETQYF.

The chain is built from TRBV7-7 and TRBJ1-1; 7 nucleotides line up with TRBD1. The CDR3 consists of 13 residues. Germline CDR1 is SSHAT and CDR2 is FNYEAQ (reference sequence). The J segment lost 7 bases and the V segment lost 3 bases, leaving 5 bases of the junction unmatched. The CDR3 region is CASSFDRASEAFF. CDR3 sequence (DNA): TGTGCCAGCAGCTTCGACAGGGCGAGTGAAGCTTTCTTT.

The J gene is TRBJ2-3, the V gene TRBV4-2; D not certain. V was cut by 4 bases and J by 5 bases, with 7 bases left in between. This CDR3 comprises 12 residues. CDR1 is LGHNA and CDR2 is YNFKEQ in the germline V gene. The CDR3 loop is CASSRRVDTQYF. For the CDR3, the DNA is TGTGCCAGCAGCCGACGGGTAGATACGCAGTATTTT.

The V call is TRBV14, the J call TRBJ2-5; D ambiguous. From germline, CDR1 is SGHDN and CDR2 FVKESK. The CDR3 loop spans 13 amino acids. V gave up 0 bases and J gave up 2 bases, with 4 bases separating them. The CDR3 is CASSQERQETQYF. The DNA for the CDR3 is TGTGCCAGCAGCCAAGAGCGTCAAGAGACCCAGTACTTC. The full variable domain, completed using reference TRBV14 and TRBJ2-5, is EAGVTQFPSHSVIEKGQTVTLRCDPISGHDNLYWYRRVMGKEIKFLLHFVKESKQDESGMPNNRFLAERTGGTYSTLKVQPAELEDSGVYFCASSQERQETQYFGPGTRLLVL.

The chain uses TRBV10-1 and TRBJ1-5, with D hard to call. V dropped 0 bases and J dropped 5 bases, with 5 bases sitting between them. CDR3 length: 13 amino acids. Germline V CDR1 and CDR2: WNHNN, SYGVQD (reference sequence). The DNA of the CDR3 is TGCGCCAGCAGTGAGTCGGAGTATCAGCCCCAGCATTTT. Amino acid sequence: CASSESEYQPQHF.